This T cell receptor beta chain stems from a study of OX40 agonist ivuxolimab in advanced cancers. Background on the study: Patients were treated with ivuxolimab, an agonistic anti-OX40 (CD134) antibody.

The CDR3 runs to 16 residues. The ends were cut back, 0 bases at V and 4 bases at J, with 13 bases in the middle. Germline CDR1 and CDR2: MNHEY and SVGAGI. A word on this clone: The antigen is unknown.

Autoimmune disease history or systemic immunosuppression disqualified patients. Study conclusions and caveats: Low clonal expansion, among the lowest seen, marked partial responders at 0.1-3.0 mg/kg.

Assay: immunoSEQ multiplex PCR; the TCRdb copy retains only in-frame clones and omits some. In the table there are 83,000 or so clones, about 86% of which are singletons. Specimen: CD4+ or CD8+ T cells sorted from blood, collected in a trial of the OX40 agonist ivuxolimab. This clonotype originated in an adult with an advanced solid tumor such as melanoma, head and neck, liver or kidney cancer. This chain connects TRBV6-5 to TRBJ1-3; D is unclear. The CDR3 DNA is TGTGCCAGCAGTTACTCCGGCCGCGGCGGCGGAAACACCATATATTTT. Protein: CASSYSGRGGGNTIYF.